This section outlines one T cell receptor (beta chain) sequence together with its context. Sequence at one end of the junction differs from germline and may be a read error. Per the study methods: Nucleated cell counts were estimated from reference gene primer amplification. Libraries were prepared by immunoSEQ multiplex PCR; TCRdb keeps only in-frame clonotypes and omits some of them. Clone size and the V and J calls come from that table; the DNA yielded D and trimming. The table records about 160,000 clones, roughly 84% of them present only once. These data belong to a study of blood T cell repertoires in COVID-19. Study details: T cells, B-cell-depleted T cells, or PBMCs supplied cDNA or gDNA.

The CDR3 has 14 amino acids. Germline CDR1 is SNHLY and CDR2 is FYNNEI. Material for sequencing was peripheral blood. The rearrangement links TRBV2 to TRBJ1-4; 9 bases agree with TRBD1. This sequence originates from a man between 35 and 55 years old with acute or convalescent COVID-19. The DNA for the CDR3 is TGTGCCAGCAGGGAAGGACAGGGGTTTGAAAAACTGTTTTTT. As protein: CASREGQGFEKLFF.